Below are 8 T cell receptor beta chains sequenced from a single sample in a study of early stage breast cancer tumors. Measured with immunoSEQ multiplex PCR; TCRdb has only the in-frame clones, and not every one. The table lists approximately 31,000 clones, around 67% of them singletons. The material sequenced was breast tumor tissue. The receptors here all came from a person in their thirties with breast cancer.

The J gene is TRBJ1-4, the V gene TRBV21-1. TRBV21-1 is assigned pseudogene status. This CDR3 contains 17 residues. The CDR3 coding sequence is TGTGCCAGCAGCAAAAAGGAATTGGGGGGATCTAATGAAAAACTGTTTTTT. Encoded protein: CASSKKELGGSNEKLFF.

The rearrangement uses TRBV7-6 and TRBJ1-3, with unresolved D. This CDR3 comprises 14 residues. The V end was cut by 1 base, the J end by 9 bases, with 13 bases between. The germline gives CDR1 SGHVS, CDR2 FNYEAQ. CDR3 region: CASSLDTAGLTIYF. The DNA of the CDR3 is TGTGCCAGCAGCTTAGATACAGCCGGACTCACCATATATTTT.

This clone appeared a few times. The V and J genes are TRBV6-1 and TRBJ2-1; TRBD2 matches 10 bases. Germline trimming cut 8 bases from V and 5 bases from J; bases unmatched to any gene: 9. The CDR3 spans 15 residues. The germline CDR1 and CDR2 sequences are MNHNS and SASEGT. Here the CDR3 reads CASGLAGGLHNEQFF. CDR3 DNA: TGTGCCAGCGGATTAGCGGGAGGCCTTCACAATGAGCAGTTCTTC.

V gene TRBV6-1 combines with J gene TRBJ2-2; perhaps TRBD2 as D (6 bases). CDR3 size: 16 residues. V was shortened by 1 base and J by 3 bases, with 12 bases between the two germline ends. The V gene's germline CDR1 is MNHNS and CDR2 SASEGT. Written as DNA, the CDR3 is TGTGCCAGCAGTGAAGGTCTAGCGATGGACACCGGGGAGCTGTTTTTT. Residues: CASSEGLAMDTGELFF.

This clone was detected a few times. The genes are TRBV30 and TRBJ2-7; 7 nucleotides line up with TRBD2. This CDR3 region has 14 residues. The V gene end was trimmed by 0 bases and the J gene end by 0 bases; junction bases not matched to a gene: 2. Looked up from germline, CDR1 is GTSNPN and CDR2 is SVGIG (reference sequence). CDR3 protein: CAWSVGGSSYEQYF. The CDR3 DNA is TGTGCCTGGAGTGTAGGCGGGAGCTCCTACGAGCAGTACTTC.

V usage is TRBV19 and J usage is TRBJ2-1; TRBD2 is a possible D gene (7 bases). V was shortened by 5 bases and J by 7 bases, with 24 bases between the two germline ends. Germline loops: CDR1 LNHDA, CDR2 SQIVND (reference sequence). The CDR3 totals 17 residues. The CDR3 region is CASSPRGGASGRNEQFF. The CDR3 DNA reads as TGTGCCAGTAGTCCTAGGGGGGGGGCCTCGGGAAGAAATGAGCAGTTCTTC. Variable domain in full (rest from reference TRBV19 and TRBJ2-1): DGGITQSPKYLFRKEGQNVTLSCEQNLNHDAMYWYRQDPGQGLRLIYYSQIVNDFQKGDIAEGYSVSREKKESFPLTVTSAQKNPTAFYLCASSPRGGASGRNEQFFGPGTRLTVL.

This clone has just a few counts. The V gene is TRBV25-1, the J gene TRBJ1-2, with a weak D call TRBD1 (5 bases). V lost 2 bases and J 0 bases, leaving 13 bases between the germline ends. The CDR3 consists of 16 residues. CDR1 is MGHDK and CDR2 is SYGVNS in the germline V gene. CDR3 DNA sequence: TGTGCCAGCAGTGAACTGGGTACAGGTCCTAACTATGGCTACACCTTC. It translates to CASSELGTGPNYGYTF.

The table lists this clone with a count of one. The rearrangement joins TRBV9 to TRBJ2-2; D might be TRBD1 or TRBD2, each matching 5 bases. The CDR3 runs 16 residues. The V end was cut by 3 bases, the J end by 0 bases, with 12 bases between. Germline V CDR1 and CDR2: SGDLS, YYNGEE. In nucleotides, the CDR3 is TGTGCCAGCAGCGCTACTGGGGACCCGAACACCGGGGAGCTGTTTTTT. It codes for CASSATGDPNTGELFF.